This T cell receptor (beta chain) is drawn from a study of T cells in Graves' hyperthyroidism and ophthalmopathy. Study-wide results and limits: Most thyroid clonotypes expanded above 0.001 were also detected in blood. Stable hyperthyroidism and ophthalmopathy were separated using 13 V-J signatures.

On this clonotype: Its antigen is still unknown.

TCR beta CDR3 regions were amplified from RNA transcripts. A set of HTBI primers served as the primers for a first-round RT-PCR of the TCR CDR3. TCRdb independently ran MiXCR on the multiplex PCR reads; one entry per CDR3 protein. The sample holds fewer than 400,000 distinct CDR3 sequences, less than 20% seen once. Thyroid ultrasound, orbital computed tomography, clinical symptoms, and serum thyroxine and TRAb underpinned diagnoses. It was at first hyperthyroidism diagnosis, before any ophthalmopathy symptoms, that the blood sample was taken. The clonotype comes from a woman aged 18-29 years with Graves' hyperthyroidism that later progressed to Graves' ophthalmopathy. Sequencing was done on a sample of blood.

The CDR3 DNA reads TGTGCCAGTAGTACAACAGGGCCGGTGAATGGTGAGCAGTTCTTC. Its translation is CASSTTGPVNGEQFF. The genes are TRBV19 and TRBJ2-1; a possible D gene is TRBD1 (6 bases). The V gene lost 4 bases and the J gene lost 9 bases, with 19 bases spanning the gap. Germline V CDR1 and CDR2: LNHDA, SQIVND (reference sequence). This CDR3 has 15 residues.